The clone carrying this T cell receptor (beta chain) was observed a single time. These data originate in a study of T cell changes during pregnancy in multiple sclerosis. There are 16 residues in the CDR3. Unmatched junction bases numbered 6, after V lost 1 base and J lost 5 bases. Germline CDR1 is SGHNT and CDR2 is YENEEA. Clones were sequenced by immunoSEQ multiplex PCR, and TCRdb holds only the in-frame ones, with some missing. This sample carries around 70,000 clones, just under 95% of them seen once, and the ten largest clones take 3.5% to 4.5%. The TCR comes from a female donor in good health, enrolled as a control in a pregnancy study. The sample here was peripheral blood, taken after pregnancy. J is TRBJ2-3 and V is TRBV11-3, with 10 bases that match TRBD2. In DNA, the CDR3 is TGTGCCAGCAGCTTAGCACTAGCGGGGCGGAAAGATACGCAGTATTTT. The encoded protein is CASSLALAGRKDTQYF.